This T cell receptor beta chain was found in a study of shared clonotypes between healthy human individuals. Findings of the study overall: The small donor group covered limited genetic and exposure diversity.

This table comes from immunoSEQ multiplex PCR, and its TCRdb copy is limited to in-frame clones, with some not included. The data show fewer than 550,000 clones, almost 80% seen once. Germline V CDR1 and CDR2: MGHDK, SYGVNS. The ends were cut back, 6 bases at V and 2 bases at J, with 8 bases in the middle. The CDR3 totals 13 residues. This clone is a singleton in its sample. The antigen is undetermined. The TCR sequence derives from a woman aged 40-49 years in good health. Some clones in this sample may be carry-over from other donors' samples. The sequenced material came from PBMCs. This chain links TRBV25-1 with TRBJ1-5, with D tentatively TRBD1 (5 bases). The CDR3 sequence is CASRGRGNQPQHF. As DNA, the CDR3 is TGTGCCAGCAGGGGCAGGGGCAATCAGCCCCAGCATTTT.